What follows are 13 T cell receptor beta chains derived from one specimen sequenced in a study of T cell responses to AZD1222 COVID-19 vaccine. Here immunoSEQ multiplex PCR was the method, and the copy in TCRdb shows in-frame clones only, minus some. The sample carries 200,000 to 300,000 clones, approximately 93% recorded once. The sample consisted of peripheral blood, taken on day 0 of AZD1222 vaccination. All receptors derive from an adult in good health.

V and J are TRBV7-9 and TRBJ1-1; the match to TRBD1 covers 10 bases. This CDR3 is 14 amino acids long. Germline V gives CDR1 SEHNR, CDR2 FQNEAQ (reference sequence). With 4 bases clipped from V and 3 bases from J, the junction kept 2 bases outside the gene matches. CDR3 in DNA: TGTGCCAGCAGCTCCGGACAGGGGGACACTGAAGCTTTCTTT. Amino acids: CASSSGQGDTEAFF.

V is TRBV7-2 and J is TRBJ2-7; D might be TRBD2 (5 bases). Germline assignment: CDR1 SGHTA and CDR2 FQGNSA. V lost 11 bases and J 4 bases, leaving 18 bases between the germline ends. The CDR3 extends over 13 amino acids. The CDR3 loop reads CAGGGRTMYEQYF. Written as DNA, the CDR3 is TGTGCCGGAGGAGGACGGACCATGTACGAGCAGTACTTC.

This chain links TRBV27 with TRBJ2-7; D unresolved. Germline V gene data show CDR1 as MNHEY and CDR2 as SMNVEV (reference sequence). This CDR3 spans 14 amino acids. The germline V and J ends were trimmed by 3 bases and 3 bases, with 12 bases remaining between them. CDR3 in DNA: TGTGCCAGCAGTTTGCGTGGGGATTTCTACGAGCAGTACTTC. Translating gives CASSLRGDFYEQYF.

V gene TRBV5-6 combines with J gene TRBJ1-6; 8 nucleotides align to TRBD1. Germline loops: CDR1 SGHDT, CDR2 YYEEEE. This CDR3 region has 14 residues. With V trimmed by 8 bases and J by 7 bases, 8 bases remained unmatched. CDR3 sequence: CASMKTGGNSPLHF. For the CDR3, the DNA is TGTGCCAGTATGAAAACAGGGGGGAATTCACCCCTCCACTTT.

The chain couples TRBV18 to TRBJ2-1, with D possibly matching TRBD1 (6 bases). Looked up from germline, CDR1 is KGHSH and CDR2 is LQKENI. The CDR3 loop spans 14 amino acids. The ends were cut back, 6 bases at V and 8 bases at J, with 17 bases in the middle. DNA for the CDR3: TGTGCCAGCTCGTACCTTACAGGGCTCGATGAGCAGTTCTTC. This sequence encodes CASSYLTGLDEQFF. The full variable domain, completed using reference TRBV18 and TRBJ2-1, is NAGVMQNPRHLVRRRGQEARLRCSPMKGHSHVYWYRQLPEEGLKFMVYLQKENIIDESGMPKERFSAEFPKEGPSILRIQQVVRGDSAAYFCASSYLTGLDEQFFGPGTRLTVL.

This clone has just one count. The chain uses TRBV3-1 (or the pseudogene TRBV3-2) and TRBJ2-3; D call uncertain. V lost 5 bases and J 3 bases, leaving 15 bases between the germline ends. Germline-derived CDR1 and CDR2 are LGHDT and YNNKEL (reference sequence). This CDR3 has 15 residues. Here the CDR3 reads CASSNFGGVTDTQYF. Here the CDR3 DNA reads TGTGCCAGCAGCAACTTCGGTGGTGTAACAGATACGCAGTATTTT.

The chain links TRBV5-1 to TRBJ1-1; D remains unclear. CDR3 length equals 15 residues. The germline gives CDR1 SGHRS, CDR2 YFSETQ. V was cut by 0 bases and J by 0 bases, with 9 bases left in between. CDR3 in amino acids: CASSLAPTVNTEAFF. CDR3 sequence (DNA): TGCGCCAGCAGCTTGGCCCCGACGGTGAACACTGAAGCTTTCTTT.

The CDR3 sequence: CATIVFGDRGGSEQFF. In DNA form, the CDR3 reads TGTGCCACCATCGTCTTCGGGGACAGGGGAGGTAGTGAGCAGTTCTTC. The chain carries TRBV24-1 and TRBJ2-1, with TRBD1 identical over 10 bases. This CDR3 is 16 amino acids long. V dropped 8 bases and J dropped 9; count of bases not matched to a gene: 15. Germline lookup yields CDR1 KGHDR and CDR2 SFDVKD.

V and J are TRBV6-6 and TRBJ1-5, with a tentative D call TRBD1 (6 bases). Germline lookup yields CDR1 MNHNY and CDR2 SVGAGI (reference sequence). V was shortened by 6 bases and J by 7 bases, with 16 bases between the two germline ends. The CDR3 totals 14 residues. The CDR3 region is CASSTRGGHQPQHF. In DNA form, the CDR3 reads TGTGCCAGCAGCACAAGGGGGGGACACCAGCCCCAGCATTTT.

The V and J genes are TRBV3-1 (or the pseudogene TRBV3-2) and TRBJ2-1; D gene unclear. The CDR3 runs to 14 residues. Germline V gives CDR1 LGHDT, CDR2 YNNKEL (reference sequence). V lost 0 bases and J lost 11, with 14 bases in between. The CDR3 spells CASSQDLSERQQFF. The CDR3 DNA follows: TGTGCCAGCAGCCAAGATCTCAGCGAACGGCAGCAGTTCTTC.

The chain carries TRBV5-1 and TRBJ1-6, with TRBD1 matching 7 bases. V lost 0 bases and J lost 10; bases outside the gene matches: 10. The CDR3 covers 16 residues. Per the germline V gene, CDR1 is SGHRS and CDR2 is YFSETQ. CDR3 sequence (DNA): TGCGCCAGCAGCTTGGATGGGAACAGGGGTGGATCACCCCTCCACTTT. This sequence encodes CASSLDGNRGGSPLHF. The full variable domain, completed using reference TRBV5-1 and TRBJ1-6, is KAGVTQTPRYLIKTRGQQVTLSCSPISGHRSVSWYQQTPGQGLQFLFEYFSETQRNKGNFPGRFSGRQFSNSRSEMNVSTLELGDSALYLCASSLDGNRGGSPLHFGNGTRLTVT.

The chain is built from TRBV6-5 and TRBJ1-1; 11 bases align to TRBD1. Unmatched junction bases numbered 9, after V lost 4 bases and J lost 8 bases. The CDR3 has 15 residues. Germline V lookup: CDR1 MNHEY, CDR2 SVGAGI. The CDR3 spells CASSSDRGPPQEAFF. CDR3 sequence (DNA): TGTGCCAGCAGTTCGGACAGGGGGCCACCGCAAGAAGCTTTCTTT.

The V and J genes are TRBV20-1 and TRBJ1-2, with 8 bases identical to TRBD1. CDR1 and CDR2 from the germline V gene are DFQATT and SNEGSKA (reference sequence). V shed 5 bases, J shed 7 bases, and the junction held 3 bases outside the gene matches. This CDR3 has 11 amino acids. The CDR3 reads CSAFTGGGYTF. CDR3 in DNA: TGCAGTGCTTTTACAGGGGGTGGCTACACCTTC.